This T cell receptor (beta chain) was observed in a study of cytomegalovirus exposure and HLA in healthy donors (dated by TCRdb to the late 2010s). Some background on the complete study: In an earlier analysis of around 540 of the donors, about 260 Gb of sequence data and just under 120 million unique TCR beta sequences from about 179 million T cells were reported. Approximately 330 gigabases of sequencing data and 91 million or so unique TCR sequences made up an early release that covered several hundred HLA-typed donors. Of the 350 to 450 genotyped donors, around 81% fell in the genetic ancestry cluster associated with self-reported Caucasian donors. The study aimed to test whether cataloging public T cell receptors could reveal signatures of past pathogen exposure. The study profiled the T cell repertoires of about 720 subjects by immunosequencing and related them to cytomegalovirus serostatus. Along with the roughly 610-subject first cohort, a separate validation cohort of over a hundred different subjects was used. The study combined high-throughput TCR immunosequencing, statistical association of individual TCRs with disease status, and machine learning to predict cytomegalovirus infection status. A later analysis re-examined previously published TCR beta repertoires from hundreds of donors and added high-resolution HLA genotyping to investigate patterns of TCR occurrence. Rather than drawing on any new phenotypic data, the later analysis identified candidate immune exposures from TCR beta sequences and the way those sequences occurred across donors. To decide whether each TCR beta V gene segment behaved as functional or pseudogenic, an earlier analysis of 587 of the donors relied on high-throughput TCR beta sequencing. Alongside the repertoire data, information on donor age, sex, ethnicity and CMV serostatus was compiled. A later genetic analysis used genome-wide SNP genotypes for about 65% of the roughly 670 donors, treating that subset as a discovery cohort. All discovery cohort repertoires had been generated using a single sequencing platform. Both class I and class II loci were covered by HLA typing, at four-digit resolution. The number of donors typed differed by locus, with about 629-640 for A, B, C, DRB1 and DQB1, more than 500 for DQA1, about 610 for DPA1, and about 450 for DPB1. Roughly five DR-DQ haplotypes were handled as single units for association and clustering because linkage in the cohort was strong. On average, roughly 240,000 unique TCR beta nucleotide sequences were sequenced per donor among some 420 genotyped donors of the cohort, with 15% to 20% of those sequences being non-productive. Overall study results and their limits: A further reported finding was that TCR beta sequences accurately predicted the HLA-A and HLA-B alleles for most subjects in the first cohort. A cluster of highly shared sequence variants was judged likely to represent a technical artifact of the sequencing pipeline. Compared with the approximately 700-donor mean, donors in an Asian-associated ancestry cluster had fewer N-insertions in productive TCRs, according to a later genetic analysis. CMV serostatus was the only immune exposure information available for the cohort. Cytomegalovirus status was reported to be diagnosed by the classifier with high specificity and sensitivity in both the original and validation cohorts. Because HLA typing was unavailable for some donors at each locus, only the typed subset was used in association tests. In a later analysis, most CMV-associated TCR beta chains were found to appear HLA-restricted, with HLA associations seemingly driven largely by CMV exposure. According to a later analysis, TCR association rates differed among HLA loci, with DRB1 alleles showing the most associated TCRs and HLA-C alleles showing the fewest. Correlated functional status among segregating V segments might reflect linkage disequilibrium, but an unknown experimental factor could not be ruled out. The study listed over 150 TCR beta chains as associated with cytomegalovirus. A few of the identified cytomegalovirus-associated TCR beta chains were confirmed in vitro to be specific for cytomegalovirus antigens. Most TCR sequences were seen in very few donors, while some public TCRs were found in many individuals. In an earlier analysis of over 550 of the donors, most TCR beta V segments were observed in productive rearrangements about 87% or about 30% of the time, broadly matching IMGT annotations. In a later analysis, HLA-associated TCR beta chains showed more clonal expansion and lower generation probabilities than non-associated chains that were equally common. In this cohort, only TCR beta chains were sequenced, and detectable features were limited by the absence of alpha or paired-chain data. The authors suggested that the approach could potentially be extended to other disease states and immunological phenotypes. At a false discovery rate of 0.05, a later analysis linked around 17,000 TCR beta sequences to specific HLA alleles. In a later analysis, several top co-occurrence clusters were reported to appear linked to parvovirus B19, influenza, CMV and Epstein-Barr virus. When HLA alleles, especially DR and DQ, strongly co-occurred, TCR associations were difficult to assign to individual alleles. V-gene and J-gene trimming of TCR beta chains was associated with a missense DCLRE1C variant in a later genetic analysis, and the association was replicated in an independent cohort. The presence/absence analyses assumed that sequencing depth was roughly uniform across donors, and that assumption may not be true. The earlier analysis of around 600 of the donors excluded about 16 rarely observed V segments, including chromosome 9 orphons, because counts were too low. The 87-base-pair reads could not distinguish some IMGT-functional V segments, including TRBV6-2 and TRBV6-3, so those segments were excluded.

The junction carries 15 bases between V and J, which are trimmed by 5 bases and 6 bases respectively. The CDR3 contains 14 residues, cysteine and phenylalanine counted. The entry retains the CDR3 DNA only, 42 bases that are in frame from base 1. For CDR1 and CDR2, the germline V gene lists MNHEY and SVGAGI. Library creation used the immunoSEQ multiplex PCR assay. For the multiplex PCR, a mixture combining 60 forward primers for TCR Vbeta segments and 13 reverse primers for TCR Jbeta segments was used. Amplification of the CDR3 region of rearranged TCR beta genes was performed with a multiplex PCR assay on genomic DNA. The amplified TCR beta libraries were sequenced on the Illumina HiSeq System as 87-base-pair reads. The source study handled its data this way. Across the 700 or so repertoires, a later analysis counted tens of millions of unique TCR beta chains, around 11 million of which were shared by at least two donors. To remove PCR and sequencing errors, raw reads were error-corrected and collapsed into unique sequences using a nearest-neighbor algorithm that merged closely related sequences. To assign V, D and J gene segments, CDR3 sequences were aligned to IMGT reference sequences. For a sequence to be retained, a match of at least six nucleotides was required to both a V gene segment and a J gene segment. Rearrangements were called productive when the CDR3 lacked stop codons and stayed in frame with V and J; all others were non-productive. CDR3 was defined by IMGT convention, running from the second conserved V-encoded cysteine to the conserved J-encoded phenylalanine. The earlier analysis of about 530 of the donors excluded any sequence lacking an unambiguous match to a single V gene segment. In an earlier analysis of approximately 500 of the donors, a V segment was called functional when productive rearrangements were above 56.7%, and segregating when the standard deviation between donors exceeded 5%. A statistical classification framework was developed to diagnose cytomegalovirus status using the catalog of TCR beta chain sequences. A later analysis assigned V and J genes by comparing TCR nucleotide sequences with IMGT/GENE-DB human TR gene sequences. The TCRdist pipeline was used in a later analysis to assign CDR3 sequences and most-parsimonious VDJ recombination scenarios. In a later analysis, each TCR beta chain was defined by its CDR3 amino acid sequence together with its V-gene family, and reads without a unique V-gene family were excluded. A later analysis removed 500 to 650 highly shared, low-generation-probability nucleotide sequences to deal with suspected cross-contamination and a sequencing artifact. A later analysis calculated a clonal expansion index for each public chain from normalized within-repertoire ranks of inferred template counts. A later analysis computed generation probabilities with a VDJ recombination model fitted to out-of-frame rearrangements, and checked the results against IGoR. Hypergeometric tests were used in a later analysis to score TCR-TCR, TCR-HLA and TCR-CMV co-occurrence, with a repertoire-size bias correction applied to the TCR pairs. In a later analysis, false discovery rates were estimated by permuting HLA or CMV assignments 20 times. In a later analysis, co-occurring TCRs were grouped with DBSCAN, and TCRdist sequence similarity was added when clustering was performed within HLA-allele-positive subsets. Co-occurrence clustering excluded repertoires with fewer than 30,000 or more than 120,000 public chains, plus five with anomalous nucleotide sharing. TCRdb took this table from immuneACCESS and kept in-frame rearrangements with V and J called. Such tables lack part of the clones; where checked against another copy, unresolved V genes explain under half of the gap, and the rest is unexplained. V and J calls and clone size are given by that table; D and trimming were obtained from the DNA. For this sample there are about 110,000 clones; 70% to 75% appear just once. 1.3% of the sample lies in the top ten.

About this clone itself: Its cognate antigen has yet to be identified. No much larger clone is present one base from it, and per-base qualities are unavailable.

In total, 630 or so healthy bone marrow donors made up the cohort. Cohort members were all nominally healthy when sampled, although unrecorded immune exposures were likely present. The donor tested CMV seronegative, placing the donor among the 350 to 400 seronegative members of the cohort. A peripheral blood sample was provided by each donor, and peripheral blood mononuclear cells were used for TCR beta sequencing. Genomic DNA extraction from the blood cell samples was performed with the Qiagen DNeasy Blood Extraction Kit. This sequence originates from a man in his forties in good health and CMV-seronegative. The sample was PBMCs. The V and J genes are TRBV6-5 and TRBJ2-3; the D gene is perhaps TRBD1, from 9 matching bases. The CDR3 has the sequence CASSPGGTGDTQYF. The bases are TGTGCCAGCAGTCCGGGGGGGACAGGGGATACGCAGTATTTT.